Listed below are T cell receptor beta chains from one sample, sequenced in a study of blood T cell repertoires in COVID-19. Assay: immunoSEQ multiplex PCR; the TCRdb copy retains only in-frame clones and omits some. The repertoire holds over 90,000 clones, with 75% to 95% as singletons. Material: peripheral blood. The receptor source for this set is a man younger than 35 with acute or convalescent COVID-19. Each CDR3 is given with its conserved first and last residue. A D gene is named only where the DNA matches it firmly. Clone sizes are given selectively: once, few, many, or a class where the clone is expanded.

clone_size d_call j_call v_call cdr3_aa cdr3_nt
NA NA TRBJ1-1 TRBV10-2 CASSESGTEAFF TGCGCCAGCAGTGAGTCCGGCACTGAAGCTTTCTTT
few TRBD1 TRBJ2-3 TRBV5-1 CASSQGQGYTDTQYF TGCGCCAGCAGTCAGGGACAGGGATACACAGATACGCAGTATTTT
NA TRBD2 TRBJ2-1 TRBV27 CASSATTFAGGPGEQFF TGTGCCAGCAGTGCAACTACCTTTGCGGGAGGGCCGGGTGAGCAGTTCTTC
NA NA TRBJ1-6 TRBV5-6 CASSSYRETLHF TGTGCCAGCAGCTCCTACAGGGAAACCCTCCACTTT
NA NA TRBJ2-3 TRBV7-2 CASSLQGVGSFSTDTQYF TGTGCCAGCAGCTTACAAGGTGTCGGGAGCTTTAGCACAGATACGCAGTATTTT
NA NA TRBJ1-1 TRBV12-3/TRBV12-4 CASTAGWGGEAFF TGTGCCAGCACCGCCGGGTGGGGAGGCGAAGCTTTCTTT
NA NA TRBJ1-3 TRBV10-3 CAISDGGVSGNTIYF TGTGCCATCAGTGACGGGGGTGTCTCTGGAAACACCATATATTTT
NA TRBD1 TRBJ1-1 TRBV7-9 CASSSAIGQGTEAFF TGTGCCAGCAGCTCCGCAATCGGACAGGGCACTGAAGCTTTCTTT
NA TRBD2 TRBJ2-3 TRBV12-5 CASGPSRREGRADTQYF TGTGCTAGTGGTCCCTCTAGGCGGGAGGGTAGAGCAGATACGCAGTATTTT
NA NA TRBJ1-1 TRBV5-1 CASSLEQGDEAFF TGCGCCAGCAGCTTGGAACAGGGTGATGAAGCTTTCTTT
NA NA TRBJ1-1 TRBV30 CAWKNPTENTEAFF TGTGCCTGGAAAAACCCTACAGAGAACACTGAAGCTTTCTTT
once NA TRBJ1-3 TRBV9 CASSVDTGGVRPGNTIYF TGTGCCAGCAGCGTCGACACTGGGGGCGTGCGGCCTGGAAACACCATATATTTT
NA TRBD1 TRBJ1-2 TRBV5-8 CASSPDRTYGYTF TGTGCCAGCAGCCCGGACAGGACCTATGGCTACACCTTC
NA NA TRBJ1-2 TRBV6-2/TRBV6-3 CASSLGSNYGYTF TGTGCCAGCAGTCTAGGTAGTAACTATGGCTACACCTTC